This passage covers 5 T cell receptor beta chains from one sample sequenced in a study of control samples from healthy donors and cancer patients. The data were produced by immunoSEQ multiplex PCR, yet TCRdb's version contains in-frame clones alone and is incomplete. Here the sample spans about 120,000 clones, roughly 90% being singletons. Specimen: blood. These receptors originate from a man aged 50 to 60 in good health.

This chain connects TRBV7-8 to TRBJ1-1, with a weak D call TRBD1 (5 bases). V was clipped by 5 bases and J by 4 bases, with 14 bases between them. The germline gives CDR1 SGHVS, CDR2 FQNEAQ. The CDR3 totals 14 residues. CDR3 residues: CASSPMGQSTEAFF. CDR3 in DNA: TGTGCCAGCAGCCCCATGGGGCAAAGCACTGAAGCTTTCTTT.

J is TRBJ1-1 and V is TRBV11-2, with 11 bases matching TRBD1. Trimming cost V 11 bases and J 5 bases; bases outside gene matches: 13. The CDR3 is 15 amino acids. Germline CDR1 is SGHAT and CDR2 is FQNNGV. The CDR3 loop is CACSIRTGGLTEAFF. CDR3 coding DNA: TGTGCCTGCTCTATTCGGACAGGGGGCTTGACTGAAGCTTTCTTT.

This chain's CDR3 is CASNGGGYEQYF. For the CDR3, the DNA is TGTGCCAGTAATGGAGGGGGCTACGAGCAGTACTTC. The rearrangement joins TRBV19 to TRBJ2-7; D is possibly TRBD1 or TRBD2 (6 bases each). The CDR3 is 12 residues long. Germline CDR1 reads LNHDA; CDR2 reads SQIVND (reference sequence). V gave up 7 bases and J gave up 3 bases, with 10 bases separating them.

This sequence joins TRBV24-1 and TRBJ1-3, with 7 bases lining up with TRBD1. After removal of 2 bases from V and 3 bases from J, the junction contained 12 bases not matched to a gene. CDR1 and CDR2 (germline): KGHDR, SFDVKD. The CDR3 consists of 18 residues. The CDR3 nucleotides read TGTGCCACCAGTGATTACCTACCGGGACAGTTTCTTGGAAACACCATATATTTT. Encoded protein: CATSDYLPGQFLGNTIYF.

This chain links TRBV9 with TRBJ1-5; D unresolved. The V gene lost 2 bases and the J gene lost 6 bases, with 9 bases spanning the gap. Germline V gene data show CDR1 as SGDLS and CDR2 as YYNGEE. The CDR3 length is 13 residues. CDR3 residues: CASSVRPSQPQHF. CDR3 nucleotide sequence: TGTGCCAGCAGCGTTAGGCCCTCTCAGCCCCAGCATTTT.